The 16 T cell receptor beta chains below all came from one sample that was sequenced in a study of response to subunit inactivated influenza vaccine. TCRdb itself ran the RT-PCR reads through MiXCR, one entry per CDR3 protein. The table includes 450,000 to 500,000 distinct CDR3 sequences, about a tenth detected once. The input for sequencing was PBMCs from blood, taken more than 35 days after vaccination. The receptors were gathered from a man aged 45-65 years who received an inactivated influenza vaccine.

CDR3 sequence: CSVRPGTTGELFF. The CDR3 bases are TGCAGCGTTCGCCCTGGAACAACCGGGGAGCTGTTTTTT. The chain uses TRBV29-1 and TRBJ2-2; unclear D gene. CDR1 and CDR2 from the germline V gene are SQVTM and ANQGSEA. The CDR3 has 13 residues. V was trimmed by 5 bases and J by 5 bases, leaving 12 bases between them.

This clonotype was seen many times. The chain couples TRBV7-2 to TRBJ1-2; TRBD1 aligns across 9 bases. The CDR3 has 14 amino acids. Germline CDR1 SGHTA, CDR2 FQGNSA. Trimming cost V 5 bases and J 5 bases; bases outside gene matches: 6. The DNA of the CDR3 is TGTGCCAGCAGCCCGGGACAGGGCGGGTATGGCTACACCTTC. Its translation: CASSPGQGGYGYTF.

This CDR3 is CASSLSALAAYEQYF. The DNA for the CDR3 is TGTGCCAGCAGCTTATCAGCACTAGCGGCCTACGAGCAGTACTTC. This sequence joins TRBV7-2 and TRBJ2-7; 8 bases agree with TRBD2. There are 15 residues in the CDR3. Looked up from germline, CDR1 is SGHTA and CDR2 is FQGNSA. V shed 2 bases and J 2 bases; nucleotides not matched to a gene: 5.

In this sample, this clonotype turned up a few times. This chain connects TRBV28 to TRBJ1-6, with TRBD1 identical over 10 bases. V was pared by 10 bases and J by 7 bases, with 7 bases of the junction left unmatched. Germline V CDR1 and CDR2: MDHEN, SYDVKM. This CDR3 has 14 amino acids. The CDR3 loop reads CATSTGGRNSPLHF. As DNA, the CDR3 is TGTGCCACCTCGACAGGGGGCAGGAATTCACCCCTCCACTTT. The variable domain in full, completed from reference TRBV28 and TRBJ1-6, reads DVKVTQSSRYLVKRTGEKVFLECVQDMDHENMFWYRQDPGLGLRLIYFSYDVKMKEKGDIPEGYSVSREKKERFSLILESASTNQTSMYLCATSTGGRNSPLHFGNGTRLTVT.

This clonotype was counted at least ten times. The chain joins TRBV29-1 to TRBJ2-3; possible D gene TRBD1, 6 bases. This CDR3 is built from 13 residues. Deletions cut 4 bases from V and 4 bases from J, with 12 bases between. Germline loops: CDR1 SQVTM, CDR2 ANQGSEA. This CDR3 is CSVVFPGADTQYF. CDR3 sequence (DNA): TGCAGCGTTGTATTCCCAGGGGCAGATACGCAGTATTTT.

A few counts support this clonotype. The CDR3 nucleotides read TGTGCCAGCAGTTCGCGTACCCACTCCTACAATGAGCAGTTCTTC. Translating gives CASSSRTHSYNEQFF. The rearrangement links TRBV6-5 to TRBJ2-1; D call uncertain. The V end was cut by 4 bases, the J end by 0 bases, with 10 bases between. Germline assignment: CDR1 MNHEY and CDR2 SVGAGI. CDR3 length: 15 residues.

This clonotype was recorded at least ten times. This chain uses TRBV5-1 with TRBJ2-1; TRBD1 matches 7 bases. J was trimmed by 9 bases and V by 4 bases; bases with no gene match: 7. The length of the CDR3 is 13 residues. Per germline, CDR1 SGHRS and CDR2 YFSETQ. CDR3 region: CASSHMGQTEQFF. The CDR3, as DNA: TGCGCCAGCAGCCATATGGGACAGACTGAGCAGTTCTTC.

The V and J genes are TRBV11-1 and TRBJ2-1; D is perhaps TRBD1 or TRBD2 (6 bases each). Trimming took 5 bases from V and 0 from J, leaving 23 bases between them. CDR3 length equals 19 residues. CDR1 is SGHAT and CDR2 is FQDESV in the germline V gene (reference sequence). The CDR3 spells CASSPRGVTEGHSYNEQFF. DNA of the CDR3: TGTGCCAGCAGCCCTAGGGGGGTCACTGAGGGGCACTCCTACAATGAGCAGTTCTTC.

The chain recombines TRBV12-3 or TRBV12-4 with TRBJ2-1; a weak D match, TRBD2 (5 bases). Trimming took 2 bases from V and 8 from J, leaving 10 bases between them. This CDR3 region has 13 residues. The CDR3 sequence: CASSLRKLDEQFF. CDR3 DNA: TGTGCCAGCAGTTTACGGAAACTAGATGAGCAGTTCTTC.

This clonotype was seen more than once but under ten times. The chain couples TRBV4-2 to TRBJ2-3, with D uncertain. Germline CDR1 is LGHNA and CDR2 is YNFKEQ. The V gene lost 1 base and the J gene lost 2 bases, with 10 bases spanning the gap. This CDR3 has 15 residues. CDR3 nucleotides: TGTGCCAGCAGCCAAGTCACAGAATACACAGATACGCAGTATTTT. This translates into CASSQVTEYTDTQYF.

This clonotype was counted many times. The CDR3 spells CASRGTINPSGANVLTF. The CDR3, as DNA: TGTGCCAGCAGGGGGACCATCAATCCCTCTGGGGCCAACGTCCTGACTTTC. V usage is TRBV12-3 or TRBV12-4 and J usage is TRBJ2-6; tentatively, D is TRBD1 or TRBD2 (5 bases each). Trimming stripped 6 bases from V and 0 bases from J, with 15 bases between. CDR3 length: 17 amino acids.

V is TRBV4-2 and J is TRBJ1-5, with TRBD1 matching 10 bases. The CDR3 runs to 15 residues. The germline gives CDR1 LGHNA, CDR2 YNFKEQ. Trimming at V came to 1 base and at J to 7 bases, leaving 4 bases not matched to a gene. CDR3 residues: CASSQGGTGDQPQHF. The CDR3 DNA reads as TGTGCCAGCAGCCAAGGGGGGACAGGGGACCAGCCCCAGCATTTT.

The V call is TRBV7-2, the J call TRBJ1-4; no clear D. The V and J ends lost 5 bases and 7 bases respectively, with 14 bases between them. The CDR3 length is 14 residues. The germline CDR1 and CDR2 sequences are SGHTA and FQGNSA. CDR3 nucleotides: TGTGCCAGCAGCCCCGGCCAACAAGCTGAAAAACTGTTTTTT. Protein: CASSPGQQAEKLFF.

This chain uses TRBV7-3 with TRBJ2-3; tentatively, D is TRBD2 (6 bases). Germline CDR1 is SGHTA and CDR2 is FQGTGA. This CDR3 is built from 15 residues. The V end lost 5 bases, the J end lost 0 bases, and 12 bases lay between the germline ends. CDR3 sequence: CASSPLLASTDTQYF. CDR3 in DNA: TGTGCCAGCAGCCCGTTACTAGCTAGCACAGATACGCAGTATTTT. Full variable domain (rest looked up from reference TRBV7-3 and TRBJ2-3): GAGVSQTPSNKVTEKGKYVELRCDPISGHTALYWYRQSLGQGPEFLIYFQGTGAADDSGLPNDRFFAVRPEGSVSTLKIQRTERGDSAVYLCASSPLLASTDTQYFGPGTRLTVL.

This clonotype was seen at least ten times. The chain uses TRBV4-3 and TRBJ2-2; TRBD1 or TRBD2 may be the D gene (5 bases each). CDR3 length: 18 residues. V lost 0 bases and J lost 1, with 15 bases in between. Germline V CDR1 and CDR2: LGHNA, YSLEER. The CDR3 nucleotides are TGCGCCAGCAGCCAAGATAGTCGGGTGGGACGGAACACCGGGGAGCTGTTTTTT. Translating it yields CASSQDSRVGRNTGELFF.

The table lists this clonotype with many counts. The V call is TRBV12-3 or TRBV12-4, the J call TRBJ2-7; D is perhaps TRBD1 (5 bases). Trimming left V 4 bases short and J 6 bases short, with 16 bases between. This CDR3 spans 14 amino acids. CDR3 loop: CASSSLGVRVEQYF. The CDR3, as DNA: TGTGCCAGCAGTTCCCTAGGGGTTAGGGTCGAGCAGTACTTC.